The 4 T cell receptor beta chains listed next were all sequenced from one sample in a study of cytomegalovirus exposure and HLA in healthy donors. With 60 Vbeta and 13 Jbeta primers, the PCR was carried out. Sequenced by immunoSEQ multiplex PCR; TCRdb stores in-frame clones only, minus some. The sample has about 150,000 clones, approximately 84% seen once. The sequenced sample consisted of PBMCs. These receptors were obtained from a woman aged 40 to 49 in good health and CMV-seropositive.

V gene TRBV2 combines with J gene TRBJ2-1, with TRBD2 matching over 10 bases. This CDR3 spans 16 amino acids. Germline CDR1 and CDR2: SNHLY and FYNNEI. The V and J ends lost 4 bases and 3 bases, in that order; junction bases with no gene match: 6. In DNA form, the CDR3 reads TGTGCCAGCAGTGCGCGCTCTAGCGGGGGCTACAATGAGCAGTTCTTC. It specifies CASSARSSGGYNEQFF.

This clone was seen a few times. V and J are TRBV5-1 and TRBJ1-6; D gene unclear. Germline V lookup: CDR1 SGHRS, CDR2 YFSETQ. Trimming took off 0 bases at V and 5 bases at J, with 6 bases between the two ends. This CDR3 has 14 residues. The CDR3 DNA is TGCGCCAGCAGCTTGGGTCAAAATAATTCACCCCTCCACTTT. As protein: CASSLGQNNSPLHF.

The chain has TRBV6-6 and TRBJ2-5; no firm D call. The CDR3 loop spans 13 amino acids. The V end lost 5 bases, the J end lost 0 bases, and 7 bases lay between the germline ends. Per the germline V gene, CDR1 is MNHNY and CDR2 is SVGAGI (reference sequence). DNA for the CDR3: TGTGCCAGCAGTACGTCAGACCAAGAGACCCAGTACTTC. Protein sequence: CASSTSDQETQYF.

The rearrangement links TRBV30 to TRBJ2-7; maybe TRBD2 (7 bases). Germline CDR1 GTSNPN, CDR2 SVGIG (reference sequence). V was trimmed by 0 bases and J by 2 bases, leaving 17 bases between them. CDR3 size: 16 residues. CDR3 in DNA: TGTGCCTGGAGTGTACAGCGGGGCGGGGGCCCCTACGAGCAGTACTTC. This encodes CAWSVQRGGGPYEQYF.